This TCR beta chain was recovered during a study of cytotoxic CD8 clonotypes in ibrutinib-treated CLL. TCRdb's copy holds only in-frame clones and misses some; the assay was immunoSEQ multiplex PCR. The sample holds approximately 170,000 clones; over 75% are singletons and the top ten take roughly 3%. After removal of 8 bases from V and 1 base from J, the junction contained 5 bases not matched to a gene. The CDR3 is 14 residues long. Germline CDR1 is LGHNA and CDR2 is YNFKEQ. The TCR beta libraries used 2 to 2.5 micrograms of genomic DNA that came from cryopreserved PBMCs. Sample: PBMCs, taken at disease progression, from a patient treated with ibrutinib. This rearrangement joins TRBV4-2 to TRBJ1-5, with TRBD1 matching 7 bases. This sequence originates from a human donor with chronic lymphocytic leukemia. The CDR3 DNA follows: TGTGCCAGCGGGGCGGACAGGAGCAATCAGCCCCAGCATTTT. This sequence encodes CASGADRSNQPQHF.